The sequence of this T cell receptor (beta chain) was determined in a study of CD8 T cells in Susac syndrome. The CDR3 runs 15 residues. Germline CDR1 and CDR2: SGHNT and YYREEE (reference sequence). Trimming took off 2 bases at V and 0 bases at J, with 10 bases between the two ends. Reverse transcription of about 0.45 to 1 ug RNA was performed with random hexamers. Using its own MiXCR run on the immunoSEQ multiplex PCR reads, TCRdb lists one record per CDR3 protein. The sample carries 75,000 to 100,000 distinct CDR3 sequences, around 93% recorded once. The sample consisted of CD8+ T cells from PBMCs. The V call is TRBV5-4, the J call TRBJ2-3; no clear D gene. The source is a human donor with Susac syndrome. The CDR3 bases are TGTGCCAGCAGCTTAGGCACCACTAGCACAGATACGCAGTATTTT. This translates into CASSLGTTSTDTQYF.